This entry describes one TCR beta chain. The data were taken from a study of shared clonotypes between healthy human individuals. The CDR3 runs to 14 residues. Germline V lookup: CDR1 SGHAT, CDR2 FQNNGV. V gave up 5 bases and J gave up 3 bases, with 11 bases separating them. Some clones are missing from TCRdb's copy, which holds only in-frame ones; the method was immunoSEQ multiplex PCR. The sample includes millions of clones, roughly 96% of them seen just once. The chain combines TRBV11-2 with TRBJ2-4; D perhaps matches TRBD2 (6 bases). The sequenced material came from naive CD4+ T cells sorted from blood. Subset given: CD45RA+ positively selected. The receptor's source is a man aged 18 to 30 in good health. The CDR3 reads CASSPSSDKNIQYF. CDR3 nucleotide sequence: TGTGCCAGCAGCCCCTCTAGCGACAAAAACATTCAGTACTTC. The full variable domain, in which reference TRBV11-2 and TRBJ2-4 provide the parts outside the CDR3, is EAGVAQSPRYKIIEKRQSVAFWCNPISGHATLYWYQQILGQGPKLLIQFQNNGVVDDSQLPKDRFSAERLKGVDSTLKIQPAKLEDSAVYLCASSPSSDKNIQYFGAGTRLSVL.